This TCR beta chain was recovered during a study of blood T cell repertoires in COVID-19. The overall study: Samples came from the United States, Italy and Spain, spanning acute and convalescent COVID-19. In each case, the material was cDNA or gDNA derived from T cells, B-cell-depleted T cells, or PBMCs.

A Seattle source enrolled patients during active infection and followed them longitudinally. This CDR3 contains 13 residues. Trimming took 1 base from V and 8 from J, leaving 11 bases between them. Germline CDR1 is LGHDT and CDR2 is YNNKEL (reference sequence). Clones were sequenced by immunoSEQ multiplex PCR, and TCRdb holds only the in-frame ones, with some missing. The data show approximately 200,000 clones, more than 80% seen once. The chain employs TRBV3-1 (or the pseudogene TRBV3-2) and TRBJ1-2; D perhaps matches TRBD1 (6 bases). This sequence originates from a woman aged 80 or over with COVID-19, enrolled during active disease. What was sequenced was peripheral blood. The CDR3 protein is CASSQGQGRGYTF. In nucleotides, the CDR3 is TGTGCCAGCAGCCAAGGGCAGGGGCGAGGCTACACCTTC.